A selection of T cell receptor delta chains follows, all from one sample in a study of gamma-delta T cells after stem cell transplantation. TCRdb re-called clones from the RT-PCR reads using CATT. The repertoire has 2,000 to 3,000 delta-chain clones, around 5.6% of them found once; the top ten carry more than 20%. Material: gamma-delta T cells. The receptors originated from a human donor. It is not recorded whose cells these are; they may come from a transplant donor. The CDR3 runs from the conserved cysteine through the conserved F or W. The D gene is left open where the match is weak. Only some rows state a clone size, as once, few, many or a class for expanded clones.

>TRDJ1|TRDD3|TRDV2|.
CACDYVLGDTDKLIF
TGTGCCTGTGACTACGTACTGGGGGATACCGATAAACTCATCTTT
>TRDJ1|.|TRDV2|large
CACDTLATADKLIF
TGTGCCTGTGACACCCTTGCAACTGCCGATAAACTCATCTTT
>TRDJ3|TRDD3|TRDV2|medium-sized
CACDTAEGGYDRWDTRQMFF
TGTGCCTGTGACACCGCGGAGGGGGGATACGACCGCTGGGACACCCGACAGATGTTTTTC
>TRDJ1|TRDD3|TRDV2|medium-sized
CACDPIGLGAPQLHTDKLIF
TGTGCCTGTGACCCAATCGGACTGGGGGCCCCCCAACTTCACACCGATAAACTCATCTTT
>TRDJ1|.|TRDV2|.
CACVPVGRSVTDKLIF
TGTGCCTGTGTCCCGGTTGGGCGTTCGGTCACCGATAAACTCATCTTT
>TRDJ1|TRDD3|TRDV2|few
CACDTVSVTGAPADKLIF
TGTGCCTGTGACACTGTTTCCGTTACTGGGGCACCTGCCGATAAACTCATCTTT
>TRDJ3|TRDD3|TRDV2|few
CACDTVLGDTGWDTRQMFF
TGTGCCTGTGACACCGTACTGGGGGATACGGGCTGGGACACCCGACAGATGTTTTTC
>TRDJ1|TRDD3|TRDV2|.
CACDAVTGGYRGNKLIF
TGCGCCTGTGACGCCGTGACTGGGGGATACAGGGGGAATAAACTCATCTTT
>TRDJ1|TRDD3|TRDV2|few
CACDSVLGDSWDSKYTDKLIF
TGTGCCTGTGACTCCGTACTGGGGGATTCGTGGGATTCCAAGTACACCGATAAACTCATCTTT
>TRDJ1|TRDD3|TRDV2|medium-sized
CACDTILGLGDTCSYTAKLIF
TGTGCCTGTGACACTATCCTGGGACTGGGGGATACGTGTAGCTACACCGCTAAACTCATCTTT
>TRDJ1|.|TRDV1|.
CALGPPLFPRHTRYTDKLIF
TGTGCTCTTGGGCCCCCTCTTTTTCCCCGCCACACAAGGTACACCGATAAACTCATCTTT
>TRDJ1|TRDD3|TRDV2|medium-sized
CACDAISSQWGIGSDKLIF
TGTGCCTGTGACGCAATATCTTCCCAGTGGGGGATAGGATCCGATAAACTCATCTTT
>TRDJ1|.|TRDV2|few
CACDPIGRIPTYKLIF
TGTGCCTGTGACCCGATTGGAAGGATACCGACCTATAAACTCATCTTT
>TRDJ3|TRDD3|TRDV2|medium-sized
CACVRLGDISSWDTRQMFF
TGTGCCTGTGTCCGACTGGGGGATATAAGCTCCTGGGACACCCGACAGATGTTTTTC
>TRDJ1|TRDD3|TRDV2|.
CACDTLFTTGGYTDKLIF
TGTGCCTGTGACACTCTCTTCACTACTGGGGGATACACCGATAAACTCATCTTT
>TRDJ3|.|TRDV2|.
CACDTVWMTVGSHSWDTRQMFF
TGTGCCTGTGACACCGTGTGGATGACTGTGGGATCTCATTCCTGGGACACCCGACAGATGTTTTTC
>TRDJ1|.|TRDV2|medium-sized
CACDTVQYTDKLIF
TGTGCCTGTGACACCGTCCAATACACCGATAAACTCATCTTT
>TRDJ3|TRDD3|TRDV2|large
CACDPAGLGDLTWDTRQMFF
TGTGCCTGTGACCCCGCGGGGCTGGGGGATTTAACCTGGGACACCCGACAGATGTTTTTC
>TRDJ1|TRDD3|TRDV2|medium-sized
CACDPLGGIRSVTDKLIF
TGTGCCTGTGACCCTTTAGGGGGGATACGCTCCGTCACCGATAAACTCATCTTT
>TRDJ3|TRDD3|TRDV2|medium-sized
CACDTPGVGDTRWDTRQMFF
TGTGCCTGTGACACTCCCGGGGTGGGGGATACGCGCTGGGACACCCGACAGATGTTTTTC
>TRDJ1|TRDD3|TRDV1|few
CALGELFPVTGGWAYTDKLIF
TGTGCTCTTGGGGAACTTTTCCCCGTAACTGGGGGATGGGCGTACACCGATAAACTCATCTTT
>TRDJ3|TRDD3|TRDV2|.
CACDTVSTMGDMESWDTRQMFF
TGTGCCTGTGACACCGTTTCCACCATGGGGGATATGGAATCCTGGGACACCCGACAGATGTTTTTC
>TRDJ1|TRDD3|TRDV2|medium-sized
CACDTLLGDTGVYSDKLIF
TGTGCCTGTGACACCTTACTGGGGGATACGGGGGTCTACTCCGATAAACTCATCTTT
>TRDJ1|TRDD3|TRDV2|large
CACDTVNTGGLGPYTDKLIF
TGTGCCTGTGACACCGTAAACACTGGGGGATTGGGTCCGTACACCGATAAACTCATCTTT
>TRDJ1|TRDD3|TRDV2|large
CACEYWGDDKLIF
TGTGCCTGTGAATACTGGGGGGACGATAAACTCATCTTT
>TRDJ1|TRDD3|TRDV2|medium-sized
CACDHMGDNTDKLIF
TGTGCCTGTGACCACATGGGGGACAACACCGATAAACTCATCTTT
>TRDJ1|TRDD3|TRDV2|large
CACDTVHTGGYSGADKLIF
TGTGCCTGTGACACCGTCCATACTGGGGGATACTCGGGCGCCGATAAACTCATCTTT
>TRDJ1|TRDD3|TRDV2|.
CACDSMVLGDKNTDKLIF
TGTGCCTGTGACTCCATGGTACTGGGGGATAAAAACACCGATAAACTCATCTTT
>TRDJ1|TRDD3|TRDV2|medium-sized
CACDTVTGGYVKGTDKLIF
TGTGCCTGTGACACCGTGACTGGGGGATACGTTAAGGGCACCGATAAACTCATCTTT
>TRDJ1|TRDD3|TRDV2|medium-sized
CACDDLLGDTTLIF
TGTGCCTGTGACGACTTACTGGGGGATACTACACTCATCTTT